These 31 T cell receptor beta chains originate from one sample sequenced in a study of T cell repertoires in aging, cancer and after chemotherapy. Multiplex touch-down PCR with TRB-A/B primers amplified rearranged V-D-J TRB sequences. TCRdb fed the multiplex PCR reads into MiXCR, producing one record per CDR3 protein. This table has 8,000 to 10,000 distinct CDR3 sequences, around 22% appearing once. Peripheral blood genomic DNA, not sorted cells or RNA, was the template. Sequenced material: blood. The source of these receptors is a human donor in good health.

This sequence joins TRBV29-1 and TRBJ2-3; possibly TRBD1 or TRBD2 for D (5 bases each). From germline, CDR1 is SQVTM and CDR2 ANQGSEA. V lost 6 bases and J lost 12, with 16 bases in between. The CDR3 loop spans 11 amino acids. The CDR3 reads CSVTTEGIQYF. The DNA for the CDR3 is TGCAGCGTAACAACCGAGGGGATACAGTATTTT.

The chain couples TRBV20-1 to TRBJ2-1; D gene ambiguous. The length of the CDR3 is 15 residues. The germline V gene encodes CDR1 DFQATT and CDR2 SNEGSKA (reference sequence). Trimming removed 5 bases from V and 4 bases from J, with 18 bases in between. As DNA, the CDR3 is TGCAGTGCTCTCGACAACTTAGCCTCATACAATGAGCAGTTCTTC. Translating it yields CSALDNLASYNEQFF.

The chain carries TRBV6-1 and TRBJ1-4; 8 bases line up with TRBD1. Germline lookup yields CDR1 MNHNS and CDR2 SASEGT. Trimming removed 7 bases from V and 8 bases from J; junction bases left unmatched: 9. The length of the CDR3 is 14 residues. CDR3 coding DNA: TGTGCCAGCATACAGGGGGTCTCCGCGGAAAAACTGTTTTTT. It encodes CASIQGVSAEKLFF.

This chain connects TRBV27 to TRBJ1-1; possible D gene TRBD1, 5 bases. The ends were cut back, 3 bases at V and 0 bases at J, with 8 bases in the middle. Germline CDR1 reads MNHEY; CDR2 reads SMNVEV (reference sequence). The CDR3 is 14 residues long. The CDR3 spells CASSFWGMNTEAFF. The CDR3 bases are TGTGCCAGCAGTTTTTGGGGGATGAACACTGAAGCTTTCTTT.

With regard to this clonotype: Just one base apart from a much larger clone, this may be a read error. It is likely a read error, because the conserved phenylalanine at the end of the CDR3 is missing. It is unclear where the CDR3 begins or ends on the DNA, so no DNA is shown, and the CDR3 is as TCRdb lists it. CDR3 amino acids: CASSEGWIRPDI. V and J are TRBV6-1 and TRBJ1-1; TRBD1 is the table's D call and was not checked against the DNA. The CDR3 extends over 12 residues, inclusive of both ends. Germline values: CDR1 MNHNS, CDR2 SASEGT.

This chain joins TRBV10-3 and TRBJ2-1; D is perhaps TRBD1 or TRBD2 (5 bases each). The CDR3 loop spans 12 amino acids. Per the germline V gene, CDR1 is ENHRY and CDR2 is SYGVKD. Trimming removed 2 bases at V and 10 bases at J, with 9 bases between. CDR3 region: CAISEAGDEQFF. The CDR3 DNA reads TGTGCCATCAGTGAGGCCGGGGACGAGCAGTTCTTC.

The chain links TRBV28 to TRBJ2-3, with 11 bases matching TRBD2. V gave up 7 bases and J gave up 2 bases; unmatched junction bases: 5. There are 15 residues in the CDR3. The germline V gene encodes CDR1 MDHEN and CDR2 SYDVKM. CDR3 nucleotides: TGTGCCAGCAACATACTAGCGGGAGACACAGATACGCAGTATTTT. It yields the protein CASNILAGDTDTQYF.

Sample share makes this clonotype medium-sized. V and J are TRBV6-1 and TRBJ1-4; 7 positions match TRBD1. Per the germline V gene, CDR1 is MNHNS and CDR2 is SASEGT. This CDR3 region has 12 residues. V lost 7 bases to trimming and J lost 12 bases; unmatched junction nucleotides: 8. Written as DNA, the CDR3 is TGTGCCAGCACCATCACCAGGGGGGAACTGTTTTTT. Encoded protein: CASTITRGELFF.

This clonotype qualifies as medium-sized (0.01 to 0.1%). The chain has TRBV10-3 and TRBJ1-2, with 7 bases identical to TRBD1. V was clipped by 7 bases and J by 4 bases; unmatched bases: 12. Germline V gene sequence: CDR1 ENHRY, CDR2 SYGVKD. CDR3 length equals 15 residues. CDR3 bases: TGTGCCATCACCAATTCACAGGGGTTGAGCTATGGCTACACCTTC. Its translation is CAITNSQGLSYGYTF.

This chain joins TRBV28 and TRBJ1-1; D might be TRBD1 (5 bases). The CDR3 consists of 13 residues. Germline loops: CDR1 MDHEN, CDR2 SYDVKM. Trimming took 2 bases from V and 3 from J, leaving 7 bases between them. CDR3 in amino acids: CASSLGGDTEAFF. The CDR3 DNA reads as TGTGCCAGCAGTTTAGGGGGGGACACTGAAGCTTTCTTT.

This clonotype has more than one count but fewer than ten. As DNA, the CDR3 is TGTGCCAGCAGCTTCCAGCGGTACAACTCCTACGAGCAGTACTTC. It codes for CASSFQRYNSYEQYF. The chain uses TRBV13 and TRBJ2-7, with a tentative D call TRBD2 (5 bases). Trimming left V 3 bases short and J 0 bases short, with 12 bases between. The length of the CDR3 is 15 residues. Germline V gene lookup returns CDR1 PRHDT and CDR2 FYEKMQ (reference sequence).

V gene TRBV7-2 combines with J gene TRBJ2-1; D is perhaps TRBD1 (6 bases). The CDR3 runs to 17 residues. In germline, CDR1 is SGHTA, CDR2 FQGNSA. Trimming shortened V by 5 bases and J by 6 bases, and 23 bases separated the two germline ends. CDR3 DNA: TGTGCCAGCAGCCCCGGCTTCGGCAGGGGCTTTGGCAATGAGCAGTTCTTC. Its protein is CASSPGFGRGFGNEQFF.

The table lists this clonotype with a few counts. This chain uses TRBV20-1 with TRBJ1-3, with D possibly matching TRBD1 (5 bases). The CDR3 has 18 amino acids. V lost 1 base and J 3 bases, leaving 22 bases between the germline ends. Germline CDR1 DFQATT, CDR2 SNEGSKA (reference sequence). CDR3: CSARGPGRLGGFGNTIYF. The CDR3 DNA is TGCAGTGCTAGAGGGCCAGGGCGTCTAGGAGGATTTGGAAACACCATATATTTT.

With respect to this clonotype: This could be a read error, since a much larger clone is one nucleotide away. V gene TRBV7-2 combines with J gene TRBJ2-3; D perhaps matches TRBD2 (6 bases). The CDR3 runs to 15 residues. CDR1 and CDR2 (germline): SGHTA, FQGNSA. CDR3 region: CGVAWIAGRADTKYF. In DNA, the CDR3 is TGTGGAGTCGCTTGGATTGCGGGAAGGGCAGATACGAAGTATTTT.

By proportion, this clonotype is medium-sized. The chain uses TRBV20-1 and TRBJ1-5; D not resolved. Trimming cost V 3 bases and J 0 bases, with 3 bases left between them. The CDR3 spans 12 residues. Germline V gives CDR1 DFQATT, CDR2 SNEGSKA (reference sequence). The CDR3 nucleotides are TGCAGTGCTAGTCATAGCAATCAGCCCCAGCATTTT. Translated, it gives CSASHSNQPQHF.

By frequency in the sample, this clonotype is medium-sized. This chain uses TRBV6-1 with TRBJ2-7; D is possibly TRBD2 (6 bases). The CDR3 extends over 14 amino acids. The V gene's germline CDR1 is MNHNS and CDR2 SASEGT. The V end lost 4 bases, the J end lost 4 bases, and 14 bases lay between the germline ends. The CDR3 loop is CASSGELGGYEQYF. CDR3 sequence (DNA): TGTGCCAGCAGTGGTGAGTTGGGGGGATACGAGCAGTACTTC.

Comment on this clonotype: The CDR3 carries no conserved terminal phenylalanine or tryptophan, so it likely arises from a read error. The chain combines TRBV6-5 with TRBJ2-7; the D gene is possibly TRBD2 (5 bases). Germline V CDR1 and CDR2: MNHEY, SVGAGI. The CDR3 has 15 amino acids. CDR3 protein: CASSYVAGSSYKQYL. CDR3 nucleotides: TGTGCCAGCAGTTACGTGGCGGGTAGCTCCTACAAGCAGTACCTC.

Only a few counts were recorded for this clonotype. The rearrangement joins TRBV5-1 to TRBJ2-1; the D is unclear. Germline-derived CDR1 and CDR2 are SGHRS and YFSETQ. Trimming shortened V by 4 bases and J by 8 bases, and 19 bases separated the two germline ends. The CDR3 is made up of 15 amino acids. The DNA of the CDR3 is TGCGCCAGCAGCCCTAGGATGAACTTCGATGATGAGCAGTTCTTC. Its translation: CASSPRMNFDDEQFF. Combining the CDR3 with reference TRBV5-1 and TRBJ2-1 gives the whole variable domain KAGVTQTPRYLIKTRGQQVTLSCSPISGHRSVSWYQQTPGQGLQFLFEYFSETQRNKGNFPGRFSGRQFSNSRSEMNVSTLELGDSALYLCASSPRMNFDDEQFFGPGTRLTVL.

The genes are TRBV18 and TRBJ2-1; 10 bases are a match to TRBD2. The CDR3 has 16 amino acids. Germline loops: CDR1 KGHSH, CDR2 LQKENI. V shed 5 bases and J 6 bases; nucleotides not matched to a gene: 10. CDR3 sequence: CASSSLAGGRINEQFF. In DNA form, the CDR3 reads TGTGCCAGCTCATCCTTAGCGGGAGGAAGGATCAATGAGCAGTTCTTC. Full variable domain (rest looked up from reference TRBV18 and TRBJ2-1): NAGVMQNPRHLVRRRGQEARLRCSPMKGHSHVYWYRQLPEEGLKFMVYLQKENIIDESGMPKERFSAEFPKEGPSILRIQQVVRGDSAAYFCASSSLAGGRINEQFFGPGTRLTVL.

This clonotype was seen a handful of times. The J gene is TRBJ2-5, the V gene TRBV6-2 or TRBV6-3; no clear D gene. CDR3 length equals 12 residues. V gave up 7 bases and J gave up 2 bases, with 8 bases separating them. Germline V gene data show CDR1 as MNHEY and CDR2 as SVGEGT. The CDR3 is CASKTLQETQYF. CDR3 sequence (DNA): TGTGCCAGCAAGACGCTTCAAGAGACCCAGTACTTC.

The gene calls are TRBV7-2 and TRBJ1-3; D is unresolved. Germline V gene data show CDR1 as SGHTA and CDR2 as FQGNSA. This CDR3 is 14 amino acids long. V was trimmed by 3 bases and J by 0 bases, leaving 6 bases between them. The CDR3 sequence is CASSFGISGNTIYF. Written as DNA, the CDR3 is TGTGCCAGCAGCTTCGGCATCTCTGGAAACACCATATATTTT.

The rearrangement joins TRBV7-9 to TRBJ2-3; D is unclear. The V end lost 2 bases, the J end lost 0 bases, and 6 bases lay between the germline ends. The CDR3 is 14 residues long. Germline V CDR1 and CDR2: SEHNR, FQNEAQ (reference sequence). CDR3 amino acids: CASSLLTSTDTQYF. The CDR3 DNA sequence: TGTGCCAGCAGCTTATTAACGAGCACAGATACGCAGTATTTT.

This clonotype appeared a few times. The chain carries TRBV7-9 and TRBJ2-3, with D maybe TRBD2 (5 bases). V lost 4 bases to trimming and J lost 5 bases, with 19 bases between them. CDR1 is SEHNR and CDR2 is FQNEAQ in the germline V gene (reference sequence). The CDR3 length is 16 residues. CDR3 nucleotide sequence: TGTGCCAGCAGCTCACTAGTACGTGACACACAAGATACGCAGTATTTT. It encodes CASSSLVRDTQDTQYF.

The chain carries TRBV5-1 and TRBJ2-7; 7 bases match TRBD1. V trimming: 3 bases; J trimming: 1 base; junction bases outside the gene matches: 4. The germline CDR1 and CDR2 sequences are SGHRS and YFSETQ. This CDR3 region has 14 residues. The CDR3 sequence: CASSWTGSSYEQYF. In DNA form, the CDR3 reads TGCGCCAGCAGCTGGACAGGTAGTTCCTACGAGCAGTACTTC. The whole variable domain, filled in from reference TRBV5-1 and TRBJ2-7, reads KAGVTQTPRYLIKTRGQQVTLSCSPISGHRSVSWYQQTPGQGLQFLFEYFSETQRNKGNFPGRFSGRQFSNSRSEMNVSTLELGDSALYLCASSWTGSSYEQYFGPGTRLTVT.

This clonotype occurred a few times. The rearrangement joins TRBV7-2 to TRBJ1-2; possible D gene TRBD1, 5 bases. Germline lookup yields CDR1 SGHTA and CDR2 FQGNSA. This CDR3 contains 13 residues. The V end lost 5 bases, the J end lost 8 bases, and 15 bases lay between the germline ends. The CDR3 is CASSGPRGEGYTF. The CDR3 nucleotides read TGTGCCAGCAGCGGACCCCGGGGGGAAGGCTACACCTTC. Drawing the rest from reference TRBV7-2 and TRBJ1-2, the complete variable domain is GAGVSQSPSNKVTEKGKDVELRCDPISGHTALYWYRQSLGQGLEFLIYFQGNSAPDKSGLPSDRFSAERTGGSVSTLTIQRTQQEDSAVYLCASSGPRGEGYTFGSGTRLTVV.

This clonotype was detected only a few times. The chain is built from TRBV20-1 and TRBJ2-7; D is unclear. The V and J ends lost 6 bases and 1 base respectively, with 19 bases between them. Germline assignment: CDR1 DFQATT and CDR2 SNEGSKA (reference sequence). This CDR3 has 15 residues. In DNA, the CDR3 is TGCAGTGCCATCCCCTTAGCCTTCCCTTCCTACGAGCAGTACTTC. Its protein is CSAIPLAFPSYEQYF.

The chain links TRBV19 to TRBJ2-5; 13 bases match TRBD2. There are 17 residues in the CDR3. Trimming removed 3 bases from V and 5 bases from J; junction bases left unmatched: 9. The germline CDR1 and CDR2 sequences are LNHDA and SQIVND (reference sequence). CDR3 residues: CASSIAATTSGRETQYF. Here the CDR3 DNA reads TGTGCCAGTAGTATCGCCGCCACGACTAGCGGGAGGGAGACCCAGTACTTC.

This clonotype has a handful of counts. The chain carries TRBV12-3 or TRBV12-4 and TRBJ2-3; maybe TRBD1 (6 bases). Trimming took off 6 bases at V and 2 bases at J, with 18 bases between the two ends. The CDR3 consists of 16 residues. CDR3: CASSEPRTANTDTQYF. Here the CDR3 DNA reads TGTGCCAGCAGCGAGCCTAGGACAGCAAACACAGATACGCAGTATTTT.

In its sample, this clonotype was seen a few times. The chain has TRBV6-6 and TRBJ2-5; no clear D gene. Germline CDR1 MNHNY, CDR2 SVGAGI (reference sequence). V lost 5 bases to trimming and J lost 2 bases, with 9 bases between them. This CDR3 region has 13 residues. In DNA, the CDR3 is TGTGCCAGCAGTCCTCAGGAGCAAGAGACCCAGTACTTC. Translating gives CASSPQEQETQYF.

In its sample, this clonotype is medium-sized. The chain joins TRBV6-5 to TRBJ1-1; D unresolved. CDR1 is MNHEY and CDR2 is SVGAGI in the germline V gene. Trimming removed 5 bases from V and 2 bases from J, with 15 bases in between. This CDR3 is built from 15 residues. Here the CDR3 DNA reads TGTGCCAGCAGTCCGGGCGGGTCGGGAAACACTGAAGCTTTCTTT. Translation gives CASSPGGSGNTEAFF.

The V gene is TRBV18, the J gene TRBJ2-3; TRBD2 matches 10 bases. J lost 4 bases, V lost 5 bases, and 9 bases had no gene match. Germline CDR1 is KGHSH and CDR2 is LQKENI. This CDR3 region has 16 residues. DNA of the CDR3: TGTGCCAGCTCATCCTCAGCGGGAGGGTATTCAGATACGCAGTATTTT. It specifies CASSSSAGGYSDTQYF.